These 10 T cell receptor beta chains share one sample of origin, sequenced in a study of T cells in Graves' hyperthyroidism and ophthalmopathy. Using RNA transcripts as the source, TCR beta CDR3 regions were amplified. HTBI primers drove first-round RT-PCR of the TCR CDR3. MiXCR, run by TCRdb on the multiplex PCR reads, gives a single entry per CDR3 protein. The sample shows 620,000 or so distinct CDR3 sequences, approximately 15% of them seen only once. The sequencing sample was made of blood. These receptors came from a woman between 45 and 60 years old with Graves' ophthalmopathy.

The chain couples TRBV12-3 or TRBV12-4 to TRBJ2-4; tentatively, D is TRBD2 (5 bases). With 7 bases removed from V and 9 bases from J, the gap between germline ends came to 19 bases. The CDR3 runs 14 residues. In DNA form, the CDR3 reads TGTGCCAGCACCGAAGCCGGGGAACCCCTCATTCAGTACTTC. Its protein product is CASTEAGEPLIQYF.

This clonotype showed up many times. The chain joins TRBV28 to TRBJ1-1; D is possibly TRBD1 (6 bases). This CDR3 contains 15 residues. Germline CDR1 reads MDHEN; CDR2 reads SYDVKM. The germline V and J ends were trimmed by 5 bases and 6 bases, with 19 bases remaining between them. The CDR3 region has the DNA TGTGCCAGCAGTCCCACTCAAGGGGCAGGGGCTGAAGCTTTCTTT. Protein: CASSPTQGAGAEAFF.

The chain uses TRBV4-2 and TRBJ2-1; 11 bases fit TRBD2. The germline CDR1 and CDR2 sequences are LGHNA and YNFKEQ. V lost 5 bases, J lost 5 bases, and 14 bases stayed unmatched. CDR3 length: 18 residues. The CDR3, as DNA: TGTGCCAGCAGCGTACCGACTAGCGGGAAAACGACTAACAATGAGCAGTTCTTC. Translation gives CASSVPTSGKTTNNEQFF.

This sequence joins TRBV6-2 or TRBV6-3 and TRBJ2-1; D is perhaps TRBD2 (5 bases). This CDR3 spans 14 amino acids. Germline CDR1 and CDR2: MNHEY and SVGEGT. V lost 7 bases, J lost 4 bases, and 14 bases lay in between. Here the CDR3 reads CASTHLRGYNEQFF. CDR3 bases: TGTGCCAGCACCCACCTCCGAGGGTACAATGAGCAGTTCTTC.

This clonotype was detected ten times or more. The chain recombines TRBV28 with TRBJ2-1, with D possibly matching TRBD1 (6 bases). The CDR3 extends over 15 amino acids. Trimming removed 3 bases from V and 7 bases from J, with 16 bases in between. Germline V lookup: CDR1 MDHEN, CDR2 SYDVKM. In DNA form, the CDR3 reads TGTGCCAGCAGTTTCGACGGCGGTAGGGGGAATGAGCAGTTCTTC. Protein: CASSFDGGRGNEQFF.

This clonotype was counted many times. This sequence joins TRBV7-2 and TRBJ2-1; 9 bases line up with TRBD1. CDR3 length: 15 residues. V was pared by 5 bases and J by 5 bases, with 7 bases of the junction left unmatched. Per germline, CDR1 SGHTA and CDR2 FQGNSA. CDR3 sequence reads: CASSPLGQGDNEQFF. CDR3 DNA sequence: TGTGCCAGCAGCCCACTGGGACAGGGCGACAATGAGCAGTTCTTC.

This clonotype was detected ten times or more. The chain joins TRBV15 to TRBJ1-1; D unclear. Trimming cost V 0 bases and J 1 base, with 6 bases left between them. Looked up from germline, CDR1 is LNHNV and CDR2 is YYDKDF (reference sequence). This CDR3 is built from 14 residues. The DNA of the CDR3 is TGTGCCACCAGCAGAGACCCGGGGAACACTGAAGCTTTCTTT. The encoded protein is CATSRDPGNTEAFF.

This clonotype was found many times. J is TRBJ2-7 and V is TRBV5-1; the match to TRBD1 covers 7 bases. The V and J ends lost 4 bases and 7 bases, in that order; junction bases with no gene match: 11. CDR3 length: 14 amino acids. Germline V gives CDR1 SGHRS, CDR2 YFSETQ. DNA of the CDR3: TGCGCCAGCAGCCTACCGAAGCCAGGGGGTGAGCAGTACTTC. Its protein is CASSLPKPGGEQYF.

The table lists this clonotype with a few counts. V is TRBV29-1 and J is TRBJ2-7, with D uncertain. Trimming took off 4 bases at V and 7 bases at J, with 17 bases between the two ends. Germline V gene lookup returns CDR1 SQVTM and CDR2 ANQGSEA. The CDR3 has 13 amino acids. In nucleotides, the CDR3 is TGCAGCGTTGCGAATCCGTTTGGTAATGAGCAGTACTTC. Its protein product is CSVANPFGNEQYF.

This clonotype was counted at least ten times. This chain links TRBV20-1 with TRBJ2-7; D assignment may be TRBD1 or TRBD2 (5 bases each). V lost 2 bases, J lost 0 bases, and 11 bases lay in between. CDR3 size: 14 residues. CDR1 and CDR2 from the germline V gene are DFQATT and SNEGSKA (reference sequence). This CDR3 is CSARMGVGSYEQYF. The CDR3 DNA reads TGCAGTGCTAGAATGGGGGTCGGCTCCTACGAGCAGTACTTC.